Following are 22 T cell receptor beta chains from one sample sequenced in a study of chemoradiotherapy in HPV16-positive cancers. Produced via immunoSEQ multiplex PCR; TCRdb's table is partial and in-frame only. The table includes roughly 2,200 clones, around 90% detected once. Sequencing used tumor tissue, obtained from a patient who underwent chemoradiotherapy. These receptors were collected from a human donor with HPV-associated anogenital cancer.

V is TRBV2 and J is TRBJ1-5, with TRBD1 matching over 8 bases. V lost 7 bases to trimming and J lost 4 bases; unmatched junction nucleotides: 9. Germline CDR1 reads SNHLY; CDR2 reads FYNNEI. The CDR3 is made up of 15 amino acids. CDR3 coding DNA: TGTGCCAGCAAGTCTGTTAGGACAGGGAATCAGCCCCAGCATTTT. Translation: CASKSVRTGNQPQHF. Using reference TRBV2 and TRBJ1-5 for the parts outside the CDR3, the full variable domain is EPEVTQTPSHQVTQMGQEVILRCVPISNHLYFYWYRQILGQKVEFLVSFYNNEISEKSEIFDDQFSVERPDGSNFTLKIRSTKLEDSAMYFCASKSVRTGNQPQHFGDGTRLSIL.

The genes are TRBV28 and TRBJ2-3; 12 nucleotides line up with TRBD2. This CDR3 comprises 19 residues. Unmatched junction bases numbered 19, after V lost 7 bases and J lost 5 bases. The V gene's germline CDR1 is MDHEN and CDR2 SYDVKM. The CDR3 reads CASITEGLAGGPGRDTQYF. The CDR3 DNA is TGTGCCAGCATTACCGAGGGTCTAGCGGGGGGGCCAGGCAGAGATACGCAGTATTTT.

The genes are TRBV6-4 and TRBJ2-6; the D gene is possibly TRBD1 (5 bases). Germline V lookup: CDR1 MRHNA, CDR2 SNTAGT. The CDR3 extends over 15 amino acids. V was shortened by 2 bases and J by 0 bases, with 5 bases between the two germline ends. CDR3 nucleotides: TGTGCCAGCAGTGACGACAGCTCTGGGGCCAACGTCCTGACTTTC. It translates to CASSDDSSGANVLTF.

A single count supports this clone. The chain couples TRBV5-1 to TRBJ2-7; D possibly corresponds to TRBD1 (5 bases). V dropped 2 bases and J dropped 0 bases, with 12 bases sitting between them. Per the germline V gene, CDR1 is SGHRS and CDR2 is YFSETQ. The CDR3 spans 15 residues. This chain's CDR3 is CASSFNPDISYEQYF. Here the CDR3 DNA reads TGCGCCAGCAGCTTTAATCCGGACATCTCCTACGAGCAGTACTTC.

The CDR3 loop is CASSASRAASTDTQYF. As DNA, the CDR3 is TGTGCCAGCAGCGCGAGTCGGGCTGCCAGCACAGATACGCAGTATTTT. This chain links TRBV7-9 with TRBJ2-3; D uncertain. Germline V gene data show CDR1 as SEHNR and CDR2 as FQNEAQ (reference sequence). The V end was cut by 5 bases, the J end by 0 bases, with 15 bases between. The CDR3 sequence is 16 residues long.

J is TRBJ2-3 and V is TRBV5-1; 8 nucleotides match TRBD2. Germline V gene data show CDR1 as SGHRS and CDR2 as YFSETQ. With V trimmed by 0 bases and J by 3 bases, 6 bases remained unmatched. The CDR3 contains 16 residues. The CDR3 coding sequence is TGCGCCAGCAGCTTGGAGGGCCGCGGGGGGACAGATACGCAGTATTTT. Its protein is CASSLEGRGGTDTQYF.

CDR3 amino acids: CASSLVGTDTQYF. CDR3 nucleotide sequence: TGTGCCAGCAGCTTAGTCGGCACAGATACGCAGTATTTT. V usage is TRBV7-2 and J usage is TRBJ2-3, with no clear D. The CDR3 consists of 13 residues. The germline V gene encodes CDR1 SGHTA and CDR2 FQGNSA. V was trimmed by 1 base and J by 1 base, leaving 3 bases between them.

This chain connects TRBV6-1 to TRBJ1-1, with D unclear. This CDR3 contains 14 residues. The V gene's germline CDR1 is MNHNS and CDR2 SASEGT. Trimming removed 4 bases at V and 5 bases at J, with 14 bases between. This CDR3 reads CASSAETFWTEAFF. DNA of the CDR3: TGTGCCAGCAGTGCGGAGACTTTCTGGACTGAAGCTTTCTTT.

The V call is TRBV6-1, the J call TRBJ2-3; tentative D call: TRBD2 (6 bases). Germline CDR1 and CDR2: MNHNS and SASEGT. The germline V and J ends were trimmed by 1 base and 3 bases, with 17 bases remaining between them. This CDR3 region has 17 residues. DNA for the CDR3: TGTGCCAGCAGTGAAGAAAGTCTACGGCTAGCGACAGATACGCAGTATTTT. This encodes CASSEESLRLATDTQYF.

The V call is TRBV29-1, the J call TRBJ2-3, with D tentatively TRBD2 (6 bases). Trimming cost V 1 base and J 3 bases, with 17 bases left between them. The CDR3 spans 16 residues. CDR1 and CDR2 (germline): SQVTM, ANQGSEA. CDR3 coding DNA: TGCAGCGTTGAAGGGGGACTCCCTCTTGGGACAGATACGCAGTATTTT. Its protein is CSVEGGLPLGTDTQYF.

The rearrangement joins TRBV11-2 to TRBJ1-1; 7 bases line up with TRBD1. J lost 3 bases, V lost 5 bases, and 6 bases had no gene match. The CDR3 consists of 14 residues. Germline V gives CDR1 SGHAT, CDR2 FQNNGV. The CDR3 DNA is TGTGCCAGCAGCCCTATGACAGGGTACACTGAAGCTTTCTTT. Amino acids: CASSPMTGYTEAFF.

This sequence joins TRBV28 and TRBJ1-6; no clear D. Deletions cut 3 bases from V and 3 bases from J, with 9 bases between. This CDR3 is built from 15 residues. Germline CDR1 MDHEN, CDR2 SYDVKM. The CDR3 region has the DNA TGTGCCAGCAGTTTGGGCAGGAACTATAATTCACCCCTCCACTTT. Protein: CASSLGRNYNSPLHF.

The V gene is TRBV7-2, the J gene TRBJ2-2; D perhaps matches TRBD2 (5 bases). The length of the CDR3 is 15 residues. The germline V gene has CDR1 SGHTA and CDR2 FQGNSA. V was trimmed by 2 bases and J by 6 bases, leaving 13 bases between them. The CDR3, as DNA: TGTGCCAGCAGCTTATGGACCCAGGAGGCCGGGGAGCTGTTTTTT. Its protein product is CASSLWTQEAGELFF.

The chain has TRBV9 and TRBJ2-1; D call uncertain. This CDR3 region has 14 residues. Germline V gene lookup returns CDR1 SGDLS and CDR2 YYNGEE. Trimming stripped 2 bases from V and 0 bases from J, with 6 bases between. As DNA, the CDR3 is TGTGCCAGCAGCGTTTTCGGCTCCTACAATGAGCAGTTCTTC. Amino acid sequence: CASSVFGSYNEQFF. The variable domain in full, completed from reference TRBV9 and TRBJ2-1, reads DSGVTQTPKHLITATGQRVTLRCSPRSGDLSVYWYQQSLDQGLQFLIQYYNGEERAKGNILERFSAQQFPDLHSELNLSSLELGDSALYFCASSVFGSYNEQFFGPGTRLTVL.

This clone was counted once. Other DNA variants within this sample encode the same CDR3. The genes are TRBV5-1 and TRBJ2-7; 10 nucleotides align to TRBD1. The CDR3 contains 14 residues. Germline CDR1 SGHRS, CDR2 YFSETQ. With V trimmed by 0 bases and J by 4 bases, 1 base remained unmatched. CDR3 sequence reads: CASSLGQGAYEQYF. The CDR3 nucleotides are TGCGCCAGCAGCTTGGGACAGGGGGCTTACGAGCAGTACTTC.

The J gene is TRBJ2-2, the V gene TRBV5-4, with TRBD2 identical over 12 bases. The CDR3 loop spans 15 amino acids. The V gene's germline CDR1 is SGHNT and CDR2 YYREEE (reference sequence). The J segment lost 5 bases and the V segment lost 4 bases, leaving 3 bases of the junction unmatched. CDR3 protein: CASSPGLAGTGELFF. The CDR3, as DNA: TGTGCCAGCAGCCCCGGACTAGCGGGGACCGGGGAGCTGTTTTTT.

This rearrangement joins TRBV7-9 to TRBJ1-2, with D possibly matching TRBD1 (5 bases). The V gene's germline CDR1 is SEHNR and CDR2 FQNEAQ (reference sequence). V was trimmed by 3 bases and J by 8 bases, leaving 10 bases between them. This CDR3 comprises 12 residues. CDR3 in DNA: TGTGCCAGCAGCTTCGGGGGTGGGGGCTACACCTTC. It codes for CASSFGGGGYTF.

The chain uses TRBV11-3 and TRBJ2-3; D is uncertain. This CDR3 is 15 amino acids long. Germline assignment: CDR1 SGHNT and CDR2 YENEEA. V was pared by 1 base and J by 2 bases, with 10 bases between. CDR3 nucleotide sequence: TGTGCCAGCAGCTTAGGGGTGGGCGACACAGATACGCAGTATTTT. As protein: CASSLGVGDTDTQYF. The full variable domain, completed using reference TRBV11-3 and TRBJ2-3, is EAGVVQSPRYKIIEKKQPVAFWCNPISGHNTLYWYLQNLGQGPELLIRYENEEAVDDSQLPKDRFSAERLKGVDSTLKIQPAELGDSAVYLCASSLGVGDTDTQYFGPGTRLTVL.

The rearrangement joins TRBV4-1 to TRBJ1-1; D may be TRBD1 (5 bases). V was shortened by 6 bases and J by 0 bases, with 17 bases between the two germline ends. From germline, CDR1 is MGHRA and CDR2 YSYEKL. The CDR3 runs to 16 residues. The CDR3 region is CASSPSIGAMNTEAFF. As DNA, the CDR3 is TGCGCCAGCAGTCCCTCTATAGGGGCCATGAACACTGAAGCTTTCTTT.

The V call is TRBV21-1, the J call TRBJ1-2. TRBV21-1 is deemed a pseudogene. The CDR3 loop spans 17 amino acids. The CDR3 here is CASSIRDCRDDSYGYTF. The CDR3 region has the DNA TGTGCCAGCAGCATACGGGACTGTCGAGATGACTCCTATGGCTACACCTTC.

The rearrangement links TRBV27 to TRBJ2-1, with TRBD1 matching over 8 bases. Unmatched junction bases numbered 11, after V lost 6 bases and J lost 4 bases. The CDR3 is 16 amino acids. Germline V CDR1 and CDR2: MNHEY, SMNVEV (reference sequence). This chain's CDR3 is CASRLADRAFYNEQFF. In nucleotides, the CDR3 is TGTGCCAGCAGACTCGCGGACAGGGCGTTTTACAATGAGCAGTTCTTC.

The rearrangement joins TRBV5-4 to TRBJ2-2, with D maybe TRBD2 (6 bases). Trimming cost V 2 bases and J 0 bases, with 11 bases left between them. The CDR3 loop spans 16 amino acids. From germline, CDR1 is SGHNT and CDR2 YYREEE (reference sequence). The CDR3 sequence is CASSFRASANTGELFF. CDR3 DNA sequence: TGTGCCAGCAGCTTCCGGGCTAGCGCGAACACCGGGGAGCTGTTTTTT.